Given below is one TCR beta chain in context. Terminally differentiated effector memory CD45RA+ cells were excluded from the naive CD8 cells, which were CD45RO-negative and positively selected for CCR7. Produced via immunoSEQ multiplex PCR; TCRdb's table is partial and in-frame only. The sample lists about 2.1 million clones, 90% to 95% occurring once. CDR1 and CDR2 from the germline V gene are MGHRA and YSYEKL. The CDR3 spans 17 residues. The V gene end was trimmed by 0 bases and the J gene end by 7 bases; junction bases not matched to a gene: 10. The data stem from a study of shared clonotypes between healthy human individuals.

Sequenced sample: naive CD8+ T cells from PBMCs. The receptor comes from a man aged 18 to 30 in good health. Some clones in this sample may be carry-over from other donors' samples. The chain combines TRBV4-1 with TRBJ1-4; 8 bases are shared with TRBD1. The CDR3 coding sequence is TGCGCCAGCAGCCAAGATGCGCCAGGGGGCGAAAGTGAAAAACTGTTTTTT. Translated: CASSQDAPGGESEKLFF.